This T cell receptor beta chain comes out of a study of blood T cell repertoires in COVID-19. Study at large: Sources were T cells, B-cell-depleted T cells, or PBMCs; the material itself was cDNA or gDNA.

Original analysis: Estimates of nucleated cell counts were drawn from the amplification of reference gene primers. Sequencing was performed with immunoSEQ multiplex PCR; in TCRdb, only in-frame clones are kept and a portion is missing. V, J and clone size derive from that table, while D and trimming were established from the DNA sequence. The sample includes 150,000 to 200,000 clones, 88% of them seen just once. CDR3 length: 15 amino acids. Germline V gene sequence: CDR1 SGDLS, CDR2 YYNGEE. Trimming cost V 4 bases and J 5 bases; bases outside gene matches: 11. The sample comprised peripheral blood. This clonotype was sampled from a man aged 35 to 55 with active or convalescent COVID-19. V usage is TRBV9 and J usage is TRBJ2-5; 7 bases fit TRBD1. The CDR3 DNA is TGTGCCAGCAGCTTTCGACAGGGTTTGGGGGAGACCCAGTACTTC. Translation gives CASSFRQGLGETQYF.